This T cell receptor beta chain was captured in a study of Ad26.COV2.S vaccination and SARS-CoV-2 variants. The wider study: Donor was in the COV1001 Ad26.COV2.S trial arm.

CDR3 length equals 14 residues. The junction had 10 bases not matched to a gene; V was cut back by 5 bases and J by 7 bases. The germline CDR1 and CDR2 sequences are MDHEN and SYDVKM. Whole-study findings and limits: Vaccine recipients posted higher spike-specific TCR breadth than their placebo counterparts. For non-spike TCRs, breadth in vaccine recipients resembled that in placebo recipients.

Treatment indicated: 19 received Ad26.COV2.S at low or high dose, single or two shots; roughly five received placebo; per-sample allocation not given. After the first vaccine or placebo injection, samples were drawn on day 63. The table came from immunoSEQ multiplex PCR; TCRdb's copy has only in-frame clones and leaves some out. The sample holds about 440,000 clones, around 91% seen once. On this clone: Antigen specificity is unknown.

The chain joins TRBV28 to TRBJ2-7, with TRBD1 matching 8 bases. The receptor was isolated from a person between 18 and 59 years old who received the Ad26.COV2.S COVID-19 vaccine or a placebo. The sample in question was peripheral blood, obtained in a trial of Ad26.COV2.S vaccine versus placebo. The CDR3 region has the DNA TGTGCCAGCAGTAGAACAGGGGGTCGGGTAGAGCAGTACTTC. As protein: CASSRTGGRVEQYF.